Listed here are 17 T cell receptor beta chains from one sample, sequenced in a study of control samples from healthy donors and cancer patients. Repertoires were generated with immunoSEQ multiplex PCR, while TCRdb's copy carries only in-frame clones and drops some. The sample holds about 120,000 clones, 93% seen once. Sequenced material: blood. The receptors derive from a man aged 25-45 years in good health.

The V and J genes are TRBV5-8 and TRBJ1-2, with unresolved D. The CDR3 extends over 16 amino acids. Germline values: CDR1 SGHTS, CDR2 YDEGEE. Trimming cost V 1 base and J 0 bases, with 13 bases left between them. The CDR3 here is CASSLPYFEANYGYTF. CDR3 nucleotides: TGTGCCAGCAGCTTGCCCTACTTTGAAGCTAACTATGGCTACACCTTC.

The CDR3, as DNA: TGCAGCGTTGGGCTTGTTAAGGGCCCTCTGAACACTGAAGCTTTCTTT. Its protein is CSVGLVKGPLNTEAFF. This sequence joins TRBV29-1 and TRBJ1-1, with D unresolved. The CDR3 loop spans 16 amino acids. V gave up 4 bases and J gave up 0 bases, with 18 bases separating them. The germline V gene encodes CDR1 SQVTM and CDR2 ANQGSEA.

This clone was recorded only once. The chain has TRBV6-2 or TRBV6-3 and TRBJ1-2, with TRBD1 identical over 8 bases. This CDR3 contains 16 residues. V lost 2 bases and J lost 7; bases outside the gene matches: 12. Germline CDR1 and CDR2: MNHEY and SVGEGT. CDR3: CASSYVFGAGGAGYTF. The CDR3 nucleotides read TGTGCCAGCAGTTACGTATTCGGGGCAGGGGGCGCTGGCTACACCTTC.

This clone was detected once. The chain links TRBV5-1 to TRBJ2-4, with TRBD2 as a possible D gene (6 bases). Germline lookup yields CDR1 SGHRS and CDR2 YFSETQ. V was shortened by 4 bases and J by 6 bases, with 17 bases between the two germline ends. The CDR3 is 15 amino acids. The CDR3 DNA reads as TGCGCCAGCAGCACAAGCGGCGTGGGGGGAAACATTCAGTACTTC. Translated: CASSTSGVGGNIQYF.

The chain couples TRBV27 to TRBJ1-1; the match to TRBD1 covers 11 bases. Germline CDR1 and CDR2: MNHEY and SMNVEV (reference sequence). V lost 6 bases to trimming and J lost 4 bases; unmatched junction nucleotides: 7. CDR3 length equals 15 residues. The CDR3 protein is CASSRGGTGGTEAFF. In nucleotides, the CDR3 is TGTGCCAGCAGCCGAGGGGGGACAGGGGGCACTGAAGCTTTCTTT.

The gene calls are TRBV15 and TRBJ1-1, with 9 bases matching TRBD1. CDR3 size: 16 residues. With V trimmed by 4 bases and J by 5 bases, 11 bases remained unmatched. Germline CDR1 reads LNHNV; CDR2 reads YYDKDF (reference sequence). CDR3 DNA sequence: TGTGCCACCAGCAAGCCCCACAGGGGGCCAGGAACTGAAGCTTTCTTT. Translating gives CATSKPHRGPGTEAFF.

The chain recombines TRBV10-1 with TRBJ1-2; possible D gene TRBD1, 6 bases. CDR1 WNHNN and CDR2 SYGVQD come from the germline V gene (reference sequence). V was pared by 0 bases and J by 4 bases, with 6 bases between. The CDR3 runs to 13 residues. The CDR3 loop reads CASSESGGYGYTF. The DNA for the CDR3 is TGCGCCAGCAGTGAGTCAGGGGGCTATGGCTACACCTTC.

V is TRBV7-9 and J is TRBJ2-1; 8 bases are a match to TRBD1. The CDR3 spans 15 residues. CDR1 and CDR2 from the germline V gene are SEHNR and FQNEAQ (reference sequence). The junction had 3 bases not matched to a gene; V was cut back by 2 bases and J by 3 bases. CDR3 DNA sequence: TGTGCCAGCAGCTTAACGGACAGGGACTACAATGAGCAGTTCTTC. It specifies CASSLTDRDYNEQFF.

This clone is a singleton in its sample. This chain joins TRBV7-9 and TRBJ2-7; D gene uncertain. This CDR3 spans 13 amino acids. V lost 3 bases to trimming and J lost 2 bases, with 8 bases between them. Germline CDR1 SEHNR, CDR2 FQNEAQ (reference sequence). The CDR3: CASSFQDTYEQYF. The CDR3 bases are TGTGCCAGCAGCTTCCAGGATACCTACGAGCAGTACTTC.

The chain couples TRBV14 to TRBJ2-2; no definite D call. The CDR3 runs to 14 residues. The germline V gene encodes CDR1 SGHDN and CDR2 FVKESK. V lost 1 base to trimming and J lost 4 bases, with 7 bases between them. CDR3 region: CASSQVLGTGELFF. The CDR3 coding sequence is TGTGCCAGCAGCCAAGTTCTAGGCACCGGGGAGCTGTTTTTT. The full variable domain, its missing parts supplied by reference TRBV14 and TRBJ2-2, is EAGVTQFPSHSVIEKGQTVTLRCDPISGHDNLYWYRRVMGKEIKFLLHFVKESKQDESGMPNNRFLAERTGGTYSTLKVQPAELEDSGVYFCASSQVLGTGELFFGEGSRLTVL.

This chain connects TRBV5-1 to TRBJ1-3, with D tentatively TRBD1 (6 bases). The CDR3 loop spans 15 amino acids. Germline lookup yields CDR1 SGHRS and CDR2 YFSETQ. V dropped 3 bases and J dropped 1 base, with 11 bases sitting between them. The CDR3 here is CASSSGQSSGNTIYF. The CDR3 region has the DNA TGCGCCAGCAGCTCTGGACAGTCTTCTGGAAACACCATATATTTT.

V is TRBV10-2 and J is TRBJ2-7; tentative D call: TRBD2 (6 bases). V was shortened by 5 bases and J by 2 bases, with 10 bases between the two germline ends. CDR1 and CDR2 (germline): WSHSY, SAAADI. This CDR3 is 13 amino acids long. The CDR3 sequence is CASSPGDAYEQYF. The CDR3 DNA reads as TGCGCCAGCAGTCCGGGGGACGCCTACGAGCAGTACTTC.

Concerning this clone: At one of its ends the junction is not consistent with the germline gene, which may arise from a read error. The chain combines TRBV6-1 with TRBJ2-2; a possible D gene is TRBD1 (5 bases). Germline values: CDR1 MNHNS, CDR2 SASEGT. The CDR3 extends over 12 amino acids. In nucleotides, the CDR3 is TGTGCCAGCGGTGACAGCACCGGGGAGCTGTTTTTT. It codes for CASGDSTGELFF.

CDR3 sequence (DNA): TGTGCCACCAGTGATCCCGGGGAAGGGACAGATACGCAGTATTTT. Translating it yields CATSDPGEGTDTQYF. This chain joins TRBV24-1 and TRBJ2-3; possible D gene TRBD2, 5 bases. V dropped 3 bases and J dropped 3 bases, with 12 bases sitting between them. CDR3 length: 15 residues. Germline CDR1 KGHDR, CDR2 SFDVKD.

The chain uses TRBV5-1 and TRBJ2-1, with D possibly being TRBD2 (7 bases). The V end lost 0 bases, the J end lost 7 bases, and 17 bases lay between the germline ends. The CDR3 is 16 residues long. In germline, CDR1 is SGHRS, CDR2 YFSETQ. The DNA for the CDR3 is TGCGCCAGCAGCTTGGGCGCGGGGGCCGGACATAATGAGCAGTTCTTC. Its protein is CASSLGAGAGHNEQFF.

V usage is TRBV5-1 and J usage is TRBJ2-1, with 10 positions matching TRBD2. Germline CDR1 and CDR2: SGHRS and YFSETQ. The CDR3 is made up of 16 amino acids. With 3 bases clipped from V and 1 base from J, the junction kept 4 bases outside the gene matches. Here the CDR3 DNA reads TGCGCCAGCAGCTCCTCTAGCGGGGGTTCCTACAATGAGCAGTTCTTC. Protein sequence: CASSSSSGGSYNEQFF.

The genes are TRBV25-1 and TRBJ1-6; TRBD1 aligns across 8 bases. The length of the CDR3 is 15 residues. V dropped 3 bases and J dropped 6; count of bases not matched to a gene: 4. Per germline, CDR1 MGHDK and CDR2 SYGVNS. CDR3 residues: CASSESDRGNSPLHF. The CDR3 bases are TGTGCCAGCAGTGAGTCAGACAGGGGTAATTCACCCCTCCACTTT.